This is a list of T cell receptor beta chains from one sample in a study of T cell responses to AZD1222 COVID-19 vaccine. TCRdb's copy holds only in-frame clones and misses some; the assay was immunoSEQ multiplex PCR. The sample comprises about 120,000 clones, approximately 85% of which are singletons, and roughly 4.3% rests with the top ten. Sequencing was performed on peripheral blood, taken on day 0 of MenACWY control vaccination. These TCRs come from an adult in good health. Each CDR3 is given with its conserved first and last residue. The D gene is left open where the match is weak. Size values are once, few and many counts, or a class for expanded clones, and some rows have none.

D	V	J	size	DNA	CDR3
NA	TRBV4-1	TRBJ1-2	NA	TGCGCCAGCAGCCAGACCGGGGACGGAGCCTATGGCTACACCTTC	CASSQTGDGAYGYTF
NA	TRBV2	TRBJ2-2	NA	TGTGCCAGCAGCCAAGAGGGGCCAGGTGGGGAGCTGTTTTTT	CASSQEGPGGELFF
NA	TRBV19	TRBJ1-1	NA	TGTGCCAGTAGTATCCGACCTGGGACGGCGAACACTGAAGCTTTCTTT	CASSIRPGTANTEAFF
TRBD1	TRBV19	TRBJ1-2	once	TGTGCCAGTAGGGAGGGGACAGGGCCGGCGAACCTCTATGGCTACACCTTC	CASREGTGPANLYGYTF
NA	TRBV10-1	TRBJ2-2	NA	TGCGCCAGCAGTGAGACATCGCCCGGGACCGGGGAGCTGTTTTTT	CASSETSPGTGELFF
TRBD1	TRBV4-2	TRBJ1-6	NA	TGTGCCAGCAGCCGGGACAGGTCCCCCGAGGGACCCCTCCACTTT	CASSRDRSPEGPLHF
TRBD2	TRBV5-1	TRBJ2-3	NA	TGCGCCAGCAGCAGGAGGACTAGCGGGGGAACAGATACGCAGTATTTT	CASSRRTSGGTDTQYF
NA	TRBV11-2	TRBJ2-7	NA	TGTGCCAGCAGCTTAAGTCACGGTTACGAGCAGTACTTC	CASSLSHGYEQYF
NA	TRBV6-2/TRBV6-3	TRBJ2-1	NA	TGTGCCAGCAGTCGACAAAGCCGGGCCGGAAACAATGAGCAGTTCTTC	CASSRQSRAGNNEQFF
NA	TRBV2	TRBJ1-1	NA	TGTGCCAGCAGTGGTGAGGCGGGAGTAACTGAAGCTTTCTTT	CASSGEAGVTEAFF
NA	TRBV27	TRBJ2-7	NA	TGTGCCAGCAGTTCCCCCCGGGCTAGCGCAACCTACGAGCAGTACTTC	CASSSPRASATYEQYF
TRBD1	TRBV6-5	TRBJ1-6	once	TGTGCCAGCAGCGACCAAGACAGGGGAGTTACACCCCCCCACTTT	CASSDQDRGVTPPHF
NA	TRBV6-5	TRBJ1-2	NA	TGTGCCAGCAGTTACGACAGAACAGATGGCTACACCTTC	CASSYDRTDGYTF
NA	TRBV6-1	TRBJ1-2	NA	TGTGCCAGCAGTGAAGCGGGGGCAGCTAACTATGGCTACACCTTC	CASSEAGAANYGYTF
NA	TRBV25-1	TRBJ1-6	NA	TGTGCCAGCAGTGAATCGGGAGGGAATTCACCCCTCCACTTT	CASSESGGNSPLHF
TRBD1	TRBV5-1	TRBJ2-3	NA	TGCGCCAGCAGCTTGCAGGTTCCCGGGACAGGGGCAGATACGCAGTATTTT	CASSLQVPGTGADTQYF
TRBD1	TRBV10-3	TRBJ2-7	NA	TGTGCCACAAGAGGGACAGGGACGTACGAGCAGTACTTC	CATRGTGTYEQYF
NA	TRBV28	TRBJ1-6	NA	TGTGCCAGCAGCTCCATCCGCTCACCCCTCCACTTT	CASSSIRSPLHF
TRBD1	TRBV10-2	TRBJ2-5	NA	TGCGCCAGCAGTGTTACTAACAGGGGCCGCGGCCAGTACTTC	CASSVTNRGRGQYF
TRBD1	TRBV6-2/TRBV6-3	TRBJ1-3	NA	TGTGCCAGCAGTCGACAGGGGGTGACTGGAAACACCATATATTTT	CASSRQGVTGNTIYF
NA	TRBV2	TRBJ2-3	NA	TGTGCCAGCAGAGGCGAGCCCACAGATACGCAGTATTTT	CASRGEPTDTQYF
TRBD1	TRBV28	TRBJ1-2	NA	TGTGCCAGCAGCTCAACGACAGGGTATGGTGGCTACACCTTC	CASSSTTGYGGYTF
NA	TRBV6-5	TRBJ1-1	few	TGTGCCAGCAGTTACCTGGGGAGGGACACTGAAGCTTTCTTT	CASSYLGRDTEAFF
TRBD1	TRBV18	TRBJ2-2	once	TGTGCCAGCTCACCCCGGACAGGGGGCGACACCGGGGAGCTGTTTTTT	CASSPRTGGDTGELFF
NA	TRBV6-2/TRBV6-3	TRBJ2-5	NA	TGTGCCAGCAGTTACACGACAGCACAAGAGACCCAGTACTTC	CASSYTTAQETQYF
NA	TRBV2	TRBJ1-5	few	TGTGCCAGCAGGAGAAGTAGCAATCAGCCCCAGCATTTT	CASRRSSNQPQHF
NA	TRBV28	TRBJ1-1	once	TGTGCCAGCAGTTTATCGGGCAGGTTTGTCGCTGAAGCTTTCTTT	CASSLSGRFVAEAFF
NA	TRBV7-2	TRBJ1-2	NA	TGTGCCAGCAGCTCCCAAAGATCCGGCCTTAACTATGGCTACACCTTC	CASSSQRSGLNYGYTF
TRBD1	TRBV28	TRBJ2-3	NA	TGTGCCAGCTACGGGACAGGGGGCGCAGATACGCAGTATTTT	CASYGTGGADTQYF
TRBD1	TRBV4-2	TRBJ1-4	NA	TGTGCCAGCAGCCAAGGGTCCCGACAGGGAAATGAAAAACTGTTTTTT	CASSQGSRQGNEKLFF
NA	TRBV6-5	TRBJ2-1	NA	TGTGCCAGCAGTCCCGACAGACGCAATGAGCAGTTCTTC	CASSPDRRNEQFF
NA	TRBV27	TRBJ2-1	NA	TGTGCCAGCAGCTTAGAGTTCCGTATACCTCCAAGCGAGCAGTTCTTC	CASSLEFRIPPSEQFF
TRBD2	TRBV19	TRBJ2-5	few	TGTGCCAGTAGTAGGCAGGCGGGGGGACGGGAGACCCAGTACTTC	CASSRQAGGRETQYF
TRBD1	TRBV4-1	TRBJ1-4	once	TGCGCCAGCAGCCGTTGGGTACAGGGGGCTAATGAAAAACTGTTTTTT	CASSRWVQGANEKLFF
TRBD1	TRBV5-1	TRBJ2-7	NA	TGCGCCAGCAGCCCGGGACGGCGACAGGGCCCCTACGAGCAGTACTTC	CASSPGRRQGPYEQYF
NA	TRBV5-4	TRBJ2-7	NA	TGTGCCAGCAGCTTGGGATCAGGAAGCTACGAGCAGTACTTC	CASSLGSGSYEQYF
NA	TRBV5-5	TRBJ2-5	NA	TGTGCCAGCAGCTTGGATCCACCGGGGTTGGAGACCCAGTACTTC	CASSLDPPGLETQYF
NA	TRBV5-4	TRBJ1-5	NA	TGTGCCAGCAGCTTGCAGGGCAGCAATCAGCCCCAGCATTTT	CASSLQGSNQPQHF
NA	TRBV5-1	TRBJ1-3	NA	TGCGCCAGCCGGGAGGTCTCTGGAAACACCATATATTTT	CASREVSGNTIYF
TRBD1	TRBV9	TRBJ1-3	NA	TGTGCCAGCAGCGTCGGGACAGGCACTGGAAACACCATATATTTT	CASSVGTGTGNTIYF
NA	TRBV2	TRBJ1-1	once	TGTGCCAGCAGGAGACAGGTAACGAACACTGAAGCTTTCTTT	CASRRQVTNTEAFF
NA	TRBV15	TRBJ1-3	NA	TGTGCCACCAGCCATGAGACGAGTACCGGAAACACCATATATTTT	CATSHETSTGNTIYF
NA	TRBV11-2	TRBJ1-3	NA	TGTGCTACTAGAAGGGCCTTCTCTGGAAACACCATATATTTT	CATRRAFSGNTIYF
NA	TRBV2	TRBJ2-4	NA	TGTGCCACCGACTCTGGCTTAGCCAAAAACATTCAGTACTTC	CATDSGLAKNIQYF
NA	TRBV6-5	TRBJ1-2	NA	TGTGCCAGCAGCGCAGAGAAGTCAGGGTCGTATGGCTACACCTTC	CASSAEKSGSYGYTF
TRBD1	TRBV2	TRBJ2-3	NA	TGTGCCAGCAGGCCGGGACAGGGATCAGATACGCAGTATTTT	CASRPGQGSDTQYF
NA	TRBV20-1	TRBJ1-1	NA	TGCAGTGCTGACCACGGCCAGAAAGCTTTCTTT	CSADHGQKAFF